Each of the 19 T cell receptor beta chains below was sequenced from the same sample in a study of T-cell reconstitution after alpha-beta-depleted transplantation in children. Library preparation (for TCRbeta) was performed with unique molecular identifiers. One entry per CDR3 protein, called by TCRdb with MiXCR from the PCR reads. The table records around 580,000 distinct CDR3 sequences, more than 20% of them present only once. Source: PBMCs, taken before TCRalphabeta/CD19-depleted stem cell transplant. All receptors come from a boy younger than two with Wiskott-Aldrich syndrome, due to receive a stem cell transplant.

The CDR3 DNA is TGTGCCAGCAGCTTAGTAGGCAGGGTCACTGAAGCTTTCTTT. Its protein product is CASSLVGRVTEAFF. The chain is built from TRBV7-2 and TRBJ1-1, with D tentatively TRBD1 (5 bases). The CDR3 runs 14 residues. V dropped 1 base and J dropped 4 bases, with 10 bases sitting between them. Germline-derived CDR1 and CDR2 are SGHTA and FQGNSA.

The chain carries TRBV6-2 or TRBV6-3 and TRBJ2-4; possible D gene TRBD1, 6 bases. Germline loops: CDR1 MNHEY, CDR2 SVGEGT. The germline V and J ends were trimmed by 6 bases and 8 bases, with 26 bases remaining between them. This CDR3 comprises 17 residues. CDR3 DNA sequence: TGTGCCAGCAGCCCCCGTGTACTCTGGGGGCATTTACACATTCAGTACTTC. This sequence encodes CASSPRVLWGHLHIQYF.

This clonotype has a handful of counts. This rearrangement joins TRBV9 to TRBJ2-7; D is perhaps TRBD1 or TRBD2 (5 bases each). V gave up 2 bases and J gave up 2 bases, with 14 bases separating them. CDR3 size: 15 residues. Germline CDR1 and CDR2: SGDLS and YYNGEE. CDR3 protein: CASSVLGEPPYEQYF. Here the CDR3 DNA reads TGTGCCAGCAGCGTCTTGGGGGAGCCCCCCTACGAGCAGTACTTC.

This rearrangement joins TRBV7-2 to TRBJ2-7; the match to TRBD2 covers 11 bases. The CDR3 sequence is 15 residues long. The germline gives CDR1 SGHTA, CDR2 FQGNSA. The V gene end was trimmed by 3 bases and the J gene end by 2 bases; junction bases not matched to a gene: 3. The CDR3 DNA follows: TGTGCCAGCAGCTTGACTAGCGGGACCACCTACGAGCAGTACTTC. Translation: CASSLTSGTTYEQYF. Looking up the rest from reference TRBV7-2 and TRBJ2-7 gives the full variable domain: GAGVSQSPSNKVTEKGKDVELRCDPISGHTALYWYRQSLGQGLEFLIYFQGNSAPDKSGLPSDRFSAERTGGSVSTLTIQRTQQEDSAVYLCASSLTSGTTYEQYFGPGTRLTVT.

Written as DNA, the CDR3 is TGTGCCAGCAGTGCCCCGACTAATCCCTACGAGCAGTACTTC. Translated, it gives CASSAPTNPYEQYF. This sequence joins TRBV28 and TRBJ2-7; a weak D match, TRBD2 (5 bases). The CDR3 spans 14 residues. V dropped 5 bases and J dropped 2 bases, with 13 bases sitting between them. Germline V gene sequence: CDR1 MDHEN, CDR2 SYDVKM.

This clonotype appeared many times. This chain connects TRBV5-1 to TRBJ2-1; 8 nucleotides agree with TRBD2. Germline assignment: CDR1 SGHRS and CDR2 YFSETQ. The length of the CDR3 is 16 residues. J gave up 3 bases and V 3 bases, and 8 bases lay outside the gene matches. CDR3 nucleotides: TGCGCCAGCAGCTCTAACCCGGGACTAGGCTACAATGAGCAGTTCTTC. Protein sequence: CASSSNPGLGYNEQFF.

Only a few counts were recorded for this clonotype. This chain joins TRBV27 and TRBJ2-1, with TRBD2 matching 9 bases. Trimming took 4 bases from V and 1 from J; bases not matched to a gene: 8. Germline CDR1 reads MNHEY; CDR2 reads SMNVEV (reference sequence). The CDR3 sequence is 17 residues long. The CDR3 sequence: CASSSLGLAGSYNEQFF. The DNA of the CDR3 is TGTGCCAGCAGTTCCTTAGGGCTAGCGGGGTCCTACAATGAGCAGTTCTTC.

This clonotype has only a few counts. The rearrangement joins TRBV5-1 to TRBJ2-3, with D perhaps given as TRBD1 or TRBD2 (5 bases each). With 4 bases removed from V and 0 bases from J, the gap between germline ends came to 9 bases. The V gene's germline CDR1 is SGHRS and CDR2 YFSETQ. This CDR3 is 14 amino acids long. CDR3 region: CASSIRDSTDTQYF. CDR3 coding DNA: TGCGCCAGCAGCATCCGGGACAGCACAGATACGCAGTATTTT. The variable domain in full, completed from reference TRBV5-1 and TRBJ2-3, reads KAGVTQTPRYLIKTRGQQVTLSCSPISGHRSVSWYQQTPGQGLQFLFEYFSETQRNKGNFPGRFSGRQFSNSRSEMNVSTLELGDSALYLCASSIRDSTDTQYFGPGTRLTVL.

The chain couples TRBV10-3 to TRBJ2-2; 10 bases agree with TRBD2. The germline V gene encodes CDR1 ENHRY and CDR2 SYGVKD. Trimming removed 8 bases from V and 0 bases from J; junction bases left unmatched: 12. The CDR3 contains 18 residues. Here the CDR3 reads CAISGRGTSATNTGELFF. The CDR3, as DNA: TGTGCCATCTCAGGAAGGGGGACTAGCGCGACGAACACCGGGGAGCTGTTTTTT.

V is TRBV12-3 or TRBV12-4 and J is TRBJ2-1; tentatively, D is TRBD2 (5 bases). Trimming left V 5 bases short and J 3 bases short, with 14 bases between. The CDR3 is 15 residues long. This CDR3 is CASSGGSPVYNEQFF. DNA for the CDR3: TGTGCCAGCAGTGGTGGGAGTCCGGTCTACAATGAGCAGTTCTTC.

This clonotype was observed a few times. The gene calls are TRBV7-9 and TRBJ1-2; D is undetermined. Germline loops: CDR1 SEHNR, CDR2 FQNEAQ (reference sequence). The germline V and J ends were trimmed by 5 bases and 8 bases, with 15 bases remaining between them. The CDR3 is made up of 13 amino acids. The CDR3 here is CASSPHYTGGYTF. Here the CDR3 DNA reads TGTGCCAGCAGCCCACACTACACTGGGGGCTACACCTTC.

CDR3 residues: CASSATGYWDEQYF. Written as DNA, the CDR3 is TGTGCCAGCAGCGCCACGGGGTACTGGGACGAGCAGTACTTC. The chain links TRBV5-5 to TRBJ2-7; D might be TRBD2 (5 bases). CDR3 length: 14 residues. V was pared by 4 bases and J by 5 bases, with 16 bases between. In germline, CDR1 is SGHKS, CDR2 YYEKEE (reference sequence).

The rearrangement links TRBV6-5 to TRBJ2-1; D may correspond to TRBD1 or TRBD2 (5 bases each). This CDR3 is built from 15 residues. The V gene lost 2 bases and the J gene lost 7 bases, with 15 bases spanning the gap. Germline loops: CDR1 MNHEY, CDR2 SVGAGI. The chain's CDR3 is CASSYAPGRTNEQFF. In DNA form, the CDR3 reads TGTGCCAGCAGTTACGCCCCGGGGCGCACAAATGAGCAGTTCTTC.

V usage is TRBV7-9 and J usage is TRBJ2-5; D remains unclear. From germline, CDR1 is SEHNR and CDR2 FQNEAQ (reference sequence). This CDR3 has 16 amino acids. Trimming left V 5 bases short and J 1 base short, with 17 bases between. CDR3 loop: CASSPRFRALQETQYF. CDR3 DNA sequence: TGTGCCAGCAGCCCCCGGTTTAGAGCGCTCCAAGAGACCCAGTACTTC.

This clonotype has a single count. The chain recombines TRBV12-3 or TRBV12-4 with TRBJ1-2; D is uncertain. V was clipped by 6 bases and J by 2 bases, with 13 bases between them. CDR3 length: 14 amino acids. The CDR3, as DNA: TGTGCCAGCAGAGTCGGACCGAGAAACTATGGCTACACCTTC. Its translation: CASRVGPRNYGYTF.

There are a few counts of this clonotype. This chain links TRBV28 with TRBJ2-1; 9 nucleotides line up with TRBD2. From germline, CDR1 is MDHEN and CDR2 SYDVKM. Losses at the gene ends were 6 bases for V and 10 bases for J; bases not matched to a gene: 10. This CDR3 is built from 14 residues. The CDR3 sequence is CASRKVAGVWEQFF. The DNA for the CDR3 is TGTGCCAGCAGGAAAGTAGCGGGAGTGTGGGAGCAGTTCTTC.

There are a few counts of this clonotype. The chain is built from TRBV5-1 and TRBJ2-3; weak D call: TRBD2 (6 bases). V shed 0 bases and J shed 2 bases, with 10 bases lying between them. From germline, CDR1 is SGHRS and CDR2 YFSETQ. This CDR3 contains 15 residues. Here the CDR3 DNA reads TGCGCCAGCAGCTTGGTGACGGGACTCACAGATACGCAGTATTTT. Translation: CASSLVTGLTDTQYF.

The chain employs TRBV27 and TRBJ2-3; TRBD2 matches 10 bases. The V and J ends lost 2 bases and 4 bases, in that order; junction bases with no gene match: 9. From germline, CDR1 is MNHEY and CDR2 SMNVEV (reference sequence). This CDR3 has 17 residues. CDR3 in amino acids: CASSLTILAGVSDTQYF. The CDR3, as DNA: TGTGCCAGCAGTTTAACAATCCTAGCGGGAGTTTCAGATACGCAGTATTTT.

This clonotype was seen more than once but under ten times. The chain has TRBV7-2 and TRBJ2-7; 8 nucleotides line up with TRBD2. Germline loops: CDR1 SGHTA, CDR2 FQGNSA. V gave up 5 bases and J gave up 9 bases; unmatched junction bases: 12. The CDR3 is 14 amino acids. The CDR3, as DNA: TGTGCCAGCAGCCTCCCAGGTAGCGGGAAGGTGCAGTACTTC. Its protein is CASSLPGSGKVQYF.